This TCR beta chain was identified in a study of T cell responses to AZD1222 COVID-19 vaccine. Study-level findings and limits: Just 6 or 7 people given AZD1222 tested seropositive at baseline. There were vaccine-associated CD4 TCRs across spike, dominant at 160-218 and 743-854. Researchers took repertoire samples only after the peak T cell response had come. Breadth and depth of Spike-specific TCRs rose after two AZD1222 doses.

On this clone itself: Its cognate antigen is unknown.

TCRdb keeps only in-frame clones here, not all; method: immunoSEQ multiplex PCR. Of 150,000 or so clones listed, less than 90% were seen once; the top ten hold 3% to 3.5%. The sample consisted of peripheral blood, taken on day 0 of AZD1222 vaccination. The origin of this receptor is an adult in good health.

DNA of the CDR3: TGCGCCAGCAGCTTGGAGCGGGGTATAAACACTGAAGCTTTCTTT. Residues: CASSLERGINTEAFF. This chain uses TRBV5-1 with TRBJ1-1; D not resolved. CDR3 length: 15 residues. Trimming removed 0 bases from V and 2 bases from J, with 11 bases in between. Germline loops: CDR1 SGHRS, CDR2 YFSETQ.